The sequence of this T cell receptor beta chain was determined in a study of post-analysis software for immune sequencing data. At the level of the study: The disease courses spanned relapsing-remitting, secondary progressive and progressive-relapsing forms of multiple sclerosis.

Overall study results and limits: The authors found that F measure strongly co-clustered same-batch samples.

Built from TCR beta cDNA, the libraries had unique molecular identifiers in them. A population of 1 to 10 million T cells gave rise to 400,000 to 550,000 cDNA molecules. TCRdb called the PCR reads again in MiXCR, with one record for every CDR3 protein. This repertoire shows about 820,000 distinct CDR3 sequences, roughly 50% found once; its top ten account for 4.6%. This clonotype was seen a few times. What it binds is not known. What was sequenced was blood. This clonotype was obtained from a girl aged 5-17 years with multiple sclerosis.

The CDR3 here is CASSLAVLAGGNEQFF. The DNA of the CDR3 is TGTGCCAGCAGCTTAGCAGTACTAGCGGGAGGAAATGAGCAGTTCTTC. The chain couples TRBV7-6 to TRBJ2-1; 12 bases are shared with TRBD2. Trimming took 0 bases from V and 7 from J; bases not matched to a gene: 4. CDR1 is SGHVS, CDR2 FNYEAQ, per germline. The CDR3 runs 16 residues.